Listed below are T cell receptor beta chains from one sample, sequenced in a study of tumor-infiltrating lymphocytes in oesophageal squamous cell carcinoma. TCRdb re-called the PCR reads through MiXCR, storing one row per CDR3 protein. The data show about 13,000 distinct CDR3 sequences, roughly 51% seen once. Material for sequencing was esophageal tumor tissue. The source is a male donor with esophageal squamous cell carcinoma. The CDR3 runs from the conserved cysteine through the conserved F or W. The order of the fields is J gene, D gene, clone size, V gene, CDR3 DNA, CDR3 protein. D genes are given only for firm matches. Not every row has a clone size; where given, it reads once, few, many or a size class.

j_gene: TRBJ2-2; d_gene: -; abundance: -; v_gene: TRBV11-2; CDR3nt: TGTGCCAGCAGCTTAATCGGGGAGCTGTTTTTT; CDR3aa: CASSLIGELFF
j_gene: TRBJ1-3; d_gene: TRBD1; abundance: few; v_gene: TRBV7-8; CDR3nt: TGTGCCAGCAGCTTAAACAGGGACAGGGGAAACACCATATATTTT; CDR3aa: CASSLNRDRGNTIYF
j_gene: TRBJ2-5; d_gene: TRBD2; abundance: -; v_gene: TRBV7-6; CDR3nt: TGTGCTAGCAGCTTAGAGCCGGGAGGGAGCTCCTACAATGAGCAGTACTTC; CDR3aa: CASSLEPGGSSYNEQYF
j_gene: TRBJ2-3; d_gene: -; abundance: few; v_gene: TRBV7-6; CDR3nt: TGTGCCAGCAGCCCCGGGCGTATGAGCGGCACAGATACGCAGTATTTT; CDR3aa: CASSPGRMSGTDTQYF
j_gene: TRBJ2-1; d_gene: -; abundance: -; v_gene: TRBV6-2/TRBV6-3; CDR3nt: TGTGCCAGCAGTTACGGAGAAATTGGTGAGCAGTTCTTC; CDR3aa: CASSYGEIGEQFF
j_gene: TRBJ2-2; d_gene: TRBD1; abundance: -; v_gene: TRBV20-1; CDR3nt: TGCAGTGCTGGGGACAGGCGATCCGGGGAGCTGTTTTTT; CDR3aa: CSAGDRRSGELFF
j_gene: TRBJ1-2; d_gene: -; abundance: few; v_gene: TRBV7-6; CDR3nt: TGTGCCAGCACCCCCGGCTCGGGGCGAGGCTACACCTTC; CDR3aa: CASTPGSGRGYTF
j_gene: TRBJ2-7; d_gene: TRBD2; abundance: many; v_gene: TRBV7-8; CDR3nt: TGTGCCAGCAGCTTATTGCTAGCGGGAGGAGAGAGCGTCCTCGAGCAGTACTTC; CDR3aa: CASSLLLAGGESVLEQYF
j_gene: TRBJ2-1; d_gene: -; abundance: -; v_gene: TRBV7-3; CDR3nt: TGTGCCAGCAGCTTAACCACCGGACACAATGAGCAGTTCTTC; CDR3aa: CASSLTTGHNEQFF
j_gene: TRBJ2-5; d_gene: -; abundance: -; v_gene: TRBV7-2; CDR3nt: TGTGCCAGCAGCTTAGCATCTAGGAAAGAGACCCAGTACTTC; CDR3aa: CASSLASRKETQYF
j_gene: TRBJ2-3; d_gene: -; abundance: many; v_gene: TRBV7-8; CDR3nt: TGTGCCAGCAGCTCCCGGGCATTCGCGCGGTCCACAGATACGCAGTATTTT; CDR3aa: CASSSRAFARSTDTQYF
j_gene: TRBJ2-7; d_gene: -; abundance: -; v_gene: TRBV6-1; CDR3nt: TGTGCCAGCAGTTACCAGGCAGAGAATAACTACGAGCAGTACTTC; CDR3aa: CASSYQAENNYEQYF
j_gene: TRBJ2-1; d_gene: TRBD2; abundance: -; v_gene: TRBV7-2; CDR3nt: TGTGCCAGCAGCCCAGCCCCTAGCGGGATGGGTGAGCAGTTCTTC; CDR3aa: CASSPAPSGMGEQFF
j_gene: TRBJ2-1; d_gene: TRBD2; abundance: -; v_gene: TRBV6-2/TRBV6-3; CDR3nt: TGTGCCAGCAGTACGGGGGAGGGCGGCGATGAGCAGTTCTTC; CDR3aa: CASSTGEGGDEQFF
j_gene: TRBJ2-3; d_gene: -; abundance: many; v_gene: TRBV19; CDR3nt: TGTGCCAGTGCTTTCGGGGGTAGCACAGATACGCAGTATTTT; CDR3aa: CASAFGGSTDTQYF
j_gene: TRBJ2-7; d_gene: -; abundance: many; v_gene: TRBV5-1; CDR3nt: TGCGCCAGCAGCCAGGAGACGGCGACCTACGAGCAGTACTTC; CDR3aa: CASSQETATYEQYF
j_gene: TRBJ2-7; d_gene: TRBD2; abundance: many; v_gene: TRBV6-1; CDR3nt: TGTGCCAGCACCGGAGCGGGAGGGCCCCTCGGGGATGAGCAGTACTTC; CDR3aa: CASTGAGGPLGDEQYF
j_gene: TRBJ2-3; d_gene: TRBD2; abundance: -; v_gene: TRBV6-6; CDR3nt: TGTGCCAGCAAGGATCGGGAGGGTACAGATACGCAGTATTTT; CDR3aa: CASKDREGTDTQYF
j_gene: TRBJ2-5; d_gene: -; abundance: few; v_gene: TRBV12-3/TRBV12-4; CDR3nt: TGTGCCAGCAGTTTAGGGGGGCCTAGAGGGGAGACCCAGTACTTC; CDR3aa: CASSLGGPRGETQYF
j_gene: TRBJ1-1; d_gene: -; abundance: -; v_gene: TRBV7-2; CDR3nt: TGTGCCAGCAACCGTAATCAGCGGGAGTCTTCCTACGAGCAGTACTTT; CDR3aa: CASNRNQRESSYEQYF
j_gene: TRBJ2-1; d_gene: -; abundance: -; v_gene: TRBV6-4; CDR3nt: TGTGCCAGCAGTGACTCACTAGCTGAGGTCGATGAGCAGTTCTTC; CDR3aa: CASSDSLAEVDEQFF
j_gene: TRBJ2-2; d_gene: -; abundance: -; v_gene: TRBV7-8; CDR3nt: TGTGCCAGCACTCTGGGACACCCGACGAACGGGGAGCTGTTTTTT; CDR3aa: CASTLGHPTNGELFF
j_gene: TRBJ2-5; d_gene: TRBD1; abundance: hyperexpanded; v_gene: TRBV7-2; CDR3nt: TGTGCCAGCAGCCGGGACAGGGGTTTAGAGACCCAGTACTTC; CDR3aa: CASSRDRGLETQYF
j_gene: TRBJ2-1; d_gene: TRBD2; abundance: -; v_gene: TRBV7-3; CDR3nt: TGTGCCAGCCGAGCCGGGACTAGGAACAATGAGCAGTTCTTT; CDR3aa: CASRAGTRNNEQFF
j_gene: TRBJ2-5; d_gene: -; abundance: -; v_gene: TRBV7-6; CDR3nt: TGTGCTAGCAGCGCAACAGGGTCAGAGACCCAGTACTTC; CDR3aa: CASSATGSETQYF
j_gene: TRBJ1-2; d_gene: TRBD1; abundance: once; v_gene: TRBV11-2; CDR3nt: TGTGCCAGCAGCCCGGGACAGGGTGAGGGCTACACCTTC; CDR3aa: CASSPGQGEGYTF
j_gene: TRBJ1-1; d_gene: -; abundance: medium-sized; v_gene: TRBV11-3; CDR3nt: TGTGCCAGCAGCTTAGGTGACACTGAAGCTTTCTTT; CDR3aa: CASSLGDTEAFF
j_gene: TRBJ2-1; d_gene: -; abundance: few; v_gene: TRBV7-6; CDR3nt: TGTGCCAGCAGCTTAGCTATAGGGAGACGACAGTTCTTC; CDR3aa: CASSLAIGRRQFF
j_gene: TRBJ2-1; d_gene: TRBD2; abundance: -; v_gene: TRBV6-2/TRBV6-3; CDR3nt: TGTGCCAGCAGTTCCCGGGGGGGGACGGATGAGCAGTTCTTC; CDR3aa: CASSSRGGTDEQFF
j_gene: TRBJ2-7; d_gene: -; abundance: -; v_gene: TRBV7-8; CDR3nt: TGTGCCAGCAGCTTAGGATATAGGTCACCCTACGAGCAGTACTTC; CDR3aa: CASSLGYRSPYEQYF
j_gene: TRBJ2-4; d_gene: -; abundance: -; v_gene: TRBV7-3; CDR3nt: TGTGCCAGCAGCCGCCCTTCCAGTTATCACATTCAGTACTTC; CDR3aa: CASSRPSSYHIQYF
j_gene: TRBJ2-5; d_gene: -; abundance: once; v_gene: TRBV7-6; CDR3nt: TGTGCCAGCAGCCGGACTCGAGAGACCCAGTACTTC; CDR3aa: CASSRTRETQYF
j_gene: TRBJ2-3; d_gene: TRBD1; abundance: -; v_gene: TRBV5-1; CDR3nt: TGCGCCAGCAGCTGGGGACAGGGGATCACAGATACGCAGTATTTT; CDR3aa: CASSWGQGITDTQYF
j_gene: TRBJ2-7; d_gene: -; abundance: -; v_gene: TRBV11-2; CDR3nt: TGTGCCAGCAGGAAGACTAGGGAGGGGGCTTACTACGAGCAGTACTTC; CDR3aa: CASRKTREGAYYEQYF
j_gene: TRBJ2-1; d_gene: TRBD1; abundance: -; v_gene: TRBV12-5; CDR3nt: TGTGCTAGCGCTTCCCAGGGGGCGTCCTACAATGAGCAGTTCTTC; CDR3aa: CASASQGASYNEQFF
j_gene: TRBJ2-2; d_gene: TRBD1; abundance: many; v_gene: TRBV2; CDR3nt: TGTGCCAGCAGGACCGGGACAGGGGGCGTCGGGGAGCTGTTTTTT; CDR3aa: CASRTGTGGVGELFF
j_gene: TRBJ2-7; d_gene: TRBD1; abundance: -; v_gene: TRBV2; CDR3nt: TGTGCCAGCAGTGATCCGTCCCGACAGGGTGGCTACGAGCAGTACTTC; CDR3aa: CASSDPSRQGGYEQYF
j_gene: TRBJ2-6; d_gene: -; abundance: -; v_gene: TRBV12-3/TRBV12-4; CDR3nt: TGTGCCAGCAGTGGGGGACCCGGGGCCAACGTCCTGACTTTC; CDR3aa: CASSGGPGANVLTF
j_gene: TRBJ2-5; d_gene: -; abundance: few; v_gene: TRBV20-1; CDR3nt: TGCAGTGCTAGTCCTAAAGAGACCCAGTACTTC; CDR3aa: CSASPKETQYF
j_gene: TRBJ2-7; d_gene: TRBD1; abundance: -; v_gene: TRBV7-8; CDR3nt: TGTGCCAGCAGCCGGTGGAGTACAGGGGGCTGGGACGAGCAGTACTTC; CDR3aa: CASSRWSTGGWDEQYF
j_gene: TRBJ2-1; d_gene: -; abundance: -; v_gene: TRBV6-1; CDR3nt: TGTGCCAGCAGGAATAAGCGGAGCTCCTACAATGAGCAGTTCTTC; CDR3aa: CASRNKRSSYNEQFF
j_gene: TRBJ2-1; d_gene: TRBD2; abundance: -; v_gene: TRBV11-2; CDR3nt: TGTGCCAGCAGCTCCGTAGGACTAGCGGAGGCCGGCTCCTACAATGAGCAGTTCTTC; CDR3aa: CASSSVGLAEAGSYNEQFF
j_gene: TRBJ2-6; d_gene: -; abundance: -; v_gene: TRBV6-2/TRBV6-3; CDR3nt: TGTGCCAGCAGTTACTCGTTGGGGTCTGGGGCCAACGTCCTGACTTTC; CDR3aa: CASSYSLGSGANVLTF
j_gene: TRBJ2-1; d_gene: TRBD2; abundance: many; v_gene: TRBV19; CDR3nt: TGTGCCAGTAAGGCTAGCGGGAGATATGAGCAGTTCTTC; CDR3aa: CASKASGRYEQFF
j_gene: TRBJ2-7; d_gene: -; abundance: few; v_gene: TRBV7-8; CDR3nt: TGTGCCAGCAGCCCGAGGACGGTGGGAGCCTACGAGCAGTACTTC; CDR3aa: CASSPRTVGAYEQYF
j_gene: TRBJ2-7; d_gene: -; abundance: once; v_gene: TRBV11-3; CDR3nt: TGTGCCAGCAGCTTGAGCGGTTACAATGAGCAGTACTTC; CDR3aa: CASSLSGYNEQYF
j_gene: TRBJ2-7; d_gene: -; abundance: -; v_gene: TRBV7-6; CDR3nt: TGTGCCAGCAGCGGGAAAGGCGGGCCCTACGAGCAGTACTTC; CDR3aa: CASSGKGGPYEQYF
j_gene: TRBJ1-4; d_gene: -; abundance: many; v_gene: TRBV5-1; CDR3nt: TGCGCCAGCGCGGTGGGCAGCGGTGAAAAACTGTTTTTT; CDR3aa: CASAVGSGEKLFF
j_gene: TRBJ1-4; d_gene: -; abundance: -; v_gene: TRBV27; CDR3nt: TGTGCCAGTGGGCCTTCTGGGAATGAAAAACTGTTTTTT; CDR3aa: CASGPSGNEKLFF
j_gene: TRBJ2-7; d_gene: -; abundance: once; v_gene: TRBV10-3; CDR3nt: TGTGCCATCAGTGGTACTCTAGCGCCGAGCTCCTACAATGAGCAGTACTTC; CDR3aa: CAISGTLAPSSYNEQYF
j_gene: TRBJ2-7; d_gene: -; abundance: -; v_gene: TRBV7-3; CDR3nt: TGTGCCAGCAGCTTAGGGAATCCTACCTACGAGCAGTACTTC; CDR3aa: CASSLGNPTYEQYF
j_gene: TRBJ2-2; d_gene: TRBD1; abundance: -; v_gene: TRBV19; CDR3nt: TGTGCCAGTAGCGGACAGGGTACTATTGCCGGGGAGCTGTTTTTT; CDR3aa: CASSGQGTIAGELFF
j_gene: TRBJ1-2; d_gene: -; abundance: -; v_gene: TRBV28; CDR3nt: TGTGCCAGCAGCTACGGGAACTATGGCTACACCTTC; CDR3aa: CASSYGNYGYTF
j_gene: TRBJ2-3; d_gene: -; abundance: -; v_gene: TRBV7-2; CDR3nt: TGTGCCAGCAGCTTAACCAGGGGTAGCACAGATACGCAGTATTTT; CDR3aa: CASSLTRGSTDTQYF
j_gene: TRBJ2-5; d_gene: TRBD2; abundance: -; v_gene: TRBV12-3/TRBV12-4; CDR3nt: TGTGCCAGCAGCCTAGCGGGAAGAGAGACCCAGTACTTC; CDR3aa: CASSLAGRETQYF
j_gene: TRBJ1-1; d_gene: -; abundance: many; v_gene: TRBV6-1; CDR3nt: TGTGCCAGCAGGCAGGGTAGGGGAGCTTTCTTT; CDR3aa: CASRQGRGAFF
j_gene: TRBJ2-6; d_gene: -; abundance: -; v_gene: TRBV12-3/TRBV12-4; CDR3nt: TGTGCCAGCAGGGGCCCCTCTGGGGCCAACGTCCTGACTTTC; CDR3aa: CASRGPSGANVLTF
j_gene: TRBJ2-1; d_gene: TRBD2; abundance: -; v_gene: TRBV12-3/TRBV12-4; CDR3nt: TGTGCCAGCAGTCCGGGGACTAGCGGGAGGGCCACAAATGAGCAGTTCTTC; CDR3aa: CASSPGTSGRATNEQFF
j_gene: TRBJ1-1; d_gene: -; abundance: -; v_gene: TRBV7-6; CDR3nt: TGTGCCAGCAGCTTAGGGACAGTAACTGAAGCTTTCTTT; CDR3aa: CASSLGTVTEAFF